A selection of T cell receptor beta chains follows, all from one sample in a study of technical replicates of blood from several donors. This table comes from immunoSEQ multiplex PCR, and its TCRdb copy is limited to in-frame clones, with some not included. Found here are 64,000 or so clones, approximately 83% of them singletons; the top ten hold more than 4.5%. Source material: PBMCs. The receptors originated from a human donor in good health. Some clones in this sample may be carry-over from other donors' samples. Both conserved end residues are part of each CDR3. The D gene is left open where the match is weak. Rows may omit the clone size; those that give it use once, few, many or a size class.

CDR3 protein: CASSPPWNTEAFF; CDR3 DNA: TGTGCCAGCAGCCCCCCCTGGAACACTGAAGCTTTCTTT; J gene: TRBJ1-1; D gene: -; V gene: TRBV6-5; clone size: -
CDR3 protein: CASSYTSGGLKETQYF; CDR3 DNA: TGTGCCAGCAGTTACACTAGCGGGGGGCTAAAAGAGACCCAGTACTTC; J gene: TRBJ2-5; D gene: TRBD2; V gene: TRBV6-6; clone size: -
CDR3 protein: CASSSTGGHEQYF; CDR3 DNA: TGTGCCAGCAGCTCAACAGGGGGCCACGAGCAGTACTTC; J gene: TRBJ2-7; D gene: TRBD1; V gene: TRBV6-5; clone size: once
CDR3 protein: CASSLVVGPAGEQFF; CDR3 DNA: TGTGCCAGCAGCTTAGTCGTGGGGCCTGCCGGCGAGCAGTTCTTC; J gene: TRBJ2-1; D gene: -; V gene: TRBV7-2; clone size: -
CDR3 protein: CASSLVREGQFF; CDR3 DNA: TGTGCCAGCAGCTTAGTGCGGGAAGGGCAGTTCTTC; J gene: TRBJ2-1; D gene: -; V gene: TRBV7-2; clone size: -
CDR3 protein: CASAPDRTENIQYF; CDR3 DNA: TGTGCTAGTGCCCCGGACAGAACGGAAAACATTCAGTACTTC; J gene: TRBJ2-4; D gene: -; V gene: TRBV12-5; clone size: -
CDR3 protein: CASSSQMNTEAFF; CDR3 DNA: TGTGCCAGCAGCTCCCAGATGAACACTGAAGCTTTCTTT; J gene: TRBJ1-1; D gene: -; V gene: TRBV7-3; clone size: -
CDR3 protein: CASSQAEGLAGYEQYF; CDR3 DNA: TGCGCCAGCAGCCAAGCGGAGGGACTAGCGGGCTACGAGCAGTACTTC; J gene: TRBJ2-7; D gene: TRBD2; V gene: TRBV4-3; clone size: -
CDR3 protein: CASSSGEVGYTEAFF; CDR3 DNA: TGTGCCAGCAGCTCGGGGGAGGTCGGGTACACTGAAGCTTTCTTT; J gene: TRBJ1-1; D gene: -; V gene: TRBV7-8; clone size: -
CDR3 protein: CASSQGRAGGTSFATQYF; CDR3 DNA: TGTGCCAGCAGCCAAGGGCGAGCGGGGGGTACTTCATTTGCTACGCAGTATTTT; J gene: TRBJ2-3; D gene: TRBD2; V gene: TRBV4-2; clone size: -
CDR3 protein: CAWSPDRKQPQHF; CDR3 DNA: TGTGCCTGGAGCCCTGACAGGAAACAGCCCCAGCATTTT; J gene: TRBJ1-5; D gene: -; V gene: TRBV30; clone size: -
CDR3 protein: CASSPLSGRTGTGEIGYTF; CDR3 DNA: TGCGCCAGCAGCCCCCTATCTGGGCGAACCGGGACAGGGGAGATTGGCTACACCTTC; J gene: TRBJ1-2; D gene: TRBD1; V gene: TRBV4-1; clone size: -
CDR3 protein: CASSFGGGGYNEQFF; CDR3 DNA: TGTGCCAGCAGCTTTGGGGGGGGTGGGTACAATGAGCAGTTCTTC; J gene: TRBJ2-1; D gene: TRBD2; V gene: TRBV13; clone size: -
CDR3 protein: CAWSGTRGGRNYGYTF; CDR3 DNA: TGTGCCTGGAGTGGGACTAGGGGGGGGCGCAACTATGGCTACACCTTC; J gene: TRBJ1-2; D gene: -; V gene: TRBV30; clone size: -
CDR3 protein: CASSLRTGSRETQYF; CDR3 DNA: TGTGCCAGCAGCTTAAGGACAGGGTCCCGGGAGACCCAGTACTTC; J gene: TRBJ2-5; D gene: TRBD1; V gene: TRBV7-2; clone size: -
CDR3 protein: CASSPQNTEAFF; CDR3 DNA: TGTGCCAGCAGTCCCCAGAACACTGAAGCTTTCTTT; J gene: TRBJ1-1; D gene: -; V gene: TRBV4-2; clone size: few
CDR3 protein: CASSSGTGGNGNTIYF; CDR3 DNA: TGTGCCAGCAGTTCTGGGACAGGGGGCAATGGAAACACCATATATTTT; J gene: TRBJ1-3; D gene: TRBD1; V gene: TRBV6-5; clone size: -
CDR3 protein: CASTLSQETQYF; CDR3 DNA: TGTGCCAGCACCCTATCCCAAGAGACCCAGTACTTC; J gene: TRBJ2-5; D gene: -; V gene: TRBV7-6; clone size: once
CDR3 protein: CASSFGQGSDYGYTF; CDR3 DNA: TGCGCCAGCAGCTTCGGACAGGGGTCGGACTATGGCTACACCTTC; J gene: TRBJ1-2; D gene: TRBD1; V gene: TRBV5-1; clone size: once
CDR3 protein: CASTKDRIVYGYTF; CDR3 DNA: TGTGCCAGCACCAAGGACAGAATAGTCTATGGCTACACCTTC; J gene: TRBJ1-2; D gene: -; V gene: TRBV7-9; clone size: -
CDR3 protein: CASRQAVGESYNEQFF; CDR3 DNA: TGCGCCAGCCGACAGGCCGTAGGGGAGTCCTACAATGAGCAGTTCTTC; J gene: TRBJ2-1; D gene: -; V gene: TRBV4-3; clone size: many
CDR3 protein: CASSPPSGGANTQYF; CDR3 DNA: TGTGCCAGCTCACCACCGAGCGGGGGGGCGAATACGCAGTATTTT; J gene: TRBJ2-3; D gene: TRBD2; V gene: TRBV18; clone size: -
CDR3 protein: CASSGTGGASNSPLHF; CDR3 DNA: TGTGCCAGCAGTGGAACAGGGGGTGCTTCAAATTCACCCCTCCACTTT; J gene: TRBJ1-6; D gene: TRBD1; V gene: TRBV2; clone size: -
CDR3 protein: CASSLILADYNEQFF; CDR3 DNA: TGTGCCAGCAGCTTAATACTAGCAGACTACAATGAGCAGTTCTTC; J gene: TRBJ2-1; D gene: -; V gene: TRBV7-9; clone size: -
CDR3 protein: CASTTDRANTEAFF; CDR3 DNA: TGTGCCAGCACAACGGACAGGGCGAACACTGAAGCTTTCTTT; J gene: TRBJ1-1; D gene: TRBD1; V gene: TRBV2; clone size: -
CDR3 protein: CASSLSFYRVAAGGELFF; CDR3 DNA: TGTGCCAGCAGTTTATCGTTCTATCGCGTAGCGGCGGGCGGGGAGCTGTTTTTT; J gene: TRBJ2-2; D gene: -; V gene: TRBV27; clone size: -
CDR3 protein: CASTQKTGNTGELFF; CDR3 DNA: TGCGCCAGCACCCAAAAGACAGGGAACACCGGGGAGCTGTTTTTT; J gene: TRBJ2-2; D gene: -; V gene: TRBV4-1; clone size: -
CDR3 protein: CASSQDIELATDIQYF; CDR3 DNA: TGTGCCAGCAGCCAAGATATAGAACTAGCGACGGACATTCAGTACTTC; J gene: TRBJ2-4; D gene: TRBD2; V gene: TRBV4-2; clone size: -
CDR3 protein: CASSYNRYSNQPQHF; CDR3 DNA: TGTGCCAGCAGTTACAACAGATATAGCAATCAGCCCCAGCATTTT; J gene: TRBJ1-5; D gene: -; V gene: TRBV6-5; clone size: -
CDR3 protein: CASSQLTSGGKEQFF; CDR3 DNA: TGCGCCAGCAGCCAATTGACTAGCGGGGGTAAGGAGCAGTTCTTC; J gene: TRBJ2-1; D gene: TRBD2; V gene: TRBV4-3; clone size: -
CDR3 protein: CASSTRDLKTQYF; CDR3 DNA: TGTGCCAGCAGTACCCGGGACTTAAAGACCCAGTACTTC; J gene: TRBJ2-5; D gene: -; V gene: TRBV2; clone size: -
CDR3 protein: CASRAYPSGGRDTQYF; CDR3 DNA: TGTGCCAGCAGGGCTTACCCTAGCGGGGGGCGGGATACGCAGTATTTT; J gene: TRBJ2-3; D gene: TRBD2; V gene: TRBV2; clone size: -
CDR3 protein: CASSYAGGNQPQHF; CDR3 DNA: TGTGCCAGCAGTTACGCCGGGGGGAATCAGCCCCAGCATTTT; J gene: TRBJ1-5; D gene: -; V gene: TRBV6-5; clone size: -